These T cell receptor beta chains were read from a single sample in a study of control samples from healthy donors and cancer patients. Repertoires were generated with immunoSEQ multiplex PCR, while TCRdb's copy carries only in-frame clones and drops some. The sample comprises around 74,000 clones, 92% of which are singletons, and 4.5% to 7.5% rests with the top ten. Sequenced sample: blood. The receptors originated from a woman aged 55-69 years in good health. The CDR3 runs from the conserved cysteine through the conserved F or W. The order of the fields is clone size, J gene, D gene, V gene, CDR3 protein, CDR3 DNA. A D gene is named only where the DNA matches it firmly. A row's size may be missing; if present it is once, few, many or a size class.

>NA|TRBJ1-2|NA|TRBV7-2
CASSPDNNYGYTF
TGTGCCAGCAGCCCCGACAATAACTATGGCTACACCTTC
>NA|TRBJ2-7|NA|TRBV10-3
CATKPGLDSYEQYF
TGTGCCACCAAACCGGGACTCGATTCCTACGAGCAGTACTTC
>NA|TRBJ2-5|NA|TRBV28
CASRVGGGLPGQQETQYF
TGTGCCAGCAGAGTTGGGGGAGGATTACCGGGACAGCAAGAGACCCAGTACTTC
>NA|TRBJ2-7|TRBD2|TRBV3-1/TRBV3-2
CASSQGTSGGYEQYF
TGTGCCAGCAGCCAAGGGACTAGCGGAGGTTACGAGCAGTACTTC
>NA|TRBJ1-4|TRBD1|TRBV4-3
CASSRGQVHEKLFF
TGCGCCAGCAGCCGCGGACAGGTTCATGAAAAACTGTTTTTT
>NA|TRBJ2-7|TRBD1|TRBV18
CASSPGTGGYREQYF
TGTGCCAGCTCCCCCGGGACAGGGGGCTATCGGGAGCAGTACTTC
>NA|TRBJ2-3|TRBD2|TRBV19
CASSMALAGGPGNTDTQYF
TGTGCCAGTAGTATGGCGCTAGCGGGAGGGCCGGGGAACACAGATACGCAGTATTTT
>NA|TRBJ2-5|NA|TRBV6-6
CASSPQETQYF
TGTGCCAGCAGCCCTCAAGAGACCCAGTACTTC
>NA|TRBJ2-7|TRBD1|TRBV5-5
CASSLQTGGTYEQYF
TGTGCCAGCAGCTTGCAAACAGGGGGTACCTACGAGCAGTACTTC
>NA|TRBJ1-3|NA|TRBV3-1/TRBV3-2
CASSFTGNSGNTIYF
TGTGCCAGCAGCTTCACTGGGAACTCTGGAAACACCATATATTTT
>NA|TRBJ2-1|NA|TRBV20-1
CSARPHNEQFF
TGCAGTGCTAGGCCACACAATGAGCAGTTCTTC
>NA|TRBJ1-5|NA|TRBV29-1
CSVESGRGQPQHF
TGCAGCGTTGAGTCGGGGCGAGGGCAGCCCCAGCATTTT
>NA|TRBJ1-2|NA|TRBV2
CASSTPQGAGYGYTF
TGTGCCAGCAGTACTCCACAGGGTGCCGGCTATGGCTACACCTTC
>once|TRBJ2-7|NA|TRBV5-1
CASSRPPTYEQYF
TGCGCCAGCAGCCGCCCGCCGACCTACGAGCAGTACTTC